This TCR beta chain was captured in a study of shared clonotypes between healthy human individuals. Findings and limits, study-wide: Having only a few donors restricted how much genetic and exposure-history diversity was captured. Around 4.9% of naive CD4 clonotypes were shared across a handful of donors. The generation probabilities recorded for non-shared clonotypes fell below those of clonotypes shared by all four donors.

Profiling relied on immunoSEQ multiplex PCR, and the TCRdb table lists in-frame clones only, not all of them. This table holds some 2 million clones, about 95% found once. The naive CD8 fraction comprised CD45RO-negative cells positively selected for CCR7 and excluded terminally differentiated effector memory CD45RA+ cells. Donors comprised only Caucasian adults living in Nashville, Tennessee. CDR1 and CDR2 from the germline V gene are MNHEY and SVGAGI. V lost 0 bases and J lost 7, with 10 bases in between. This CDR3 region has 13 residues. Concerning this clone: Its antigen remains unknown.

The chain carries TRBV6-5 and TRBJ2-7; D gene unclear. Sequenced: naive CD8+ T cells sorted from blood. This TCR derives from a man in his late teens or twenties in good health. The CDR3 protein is CASSYSLDSEQYF. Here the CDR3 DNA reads TGTGCCAGCAGTTACTCTCTCGATTCTGAGCAGTACTTC.